The present entry profiles one T cell receptor beta chain with its context. Its antigen is not identified. CDR1 SGHAT and CDR2 FQNNGV come from the germline V gene. V was pared by 2 bases and J by 2 bases, with 13 bases between. This CDR3 spans 16 amino acids. These data are taken from a study of shared clonotypes between healthy human individuals. Study processing details: Filtering differed for immunoSEQ, which gave only junction sequences without quality scores. Produced via immunoSEQ multiplex PCR; TCRdb's table is partial and in-frame only. V and J calls and clone size follow that table, whereas D and trimming were derived from the DNA. Altogether about 1.5 million clones are present, roughly 98% being singletons, with the ten largest covering approximately 0.44%. Overall study findings and caveats: Genetic and exposure-history diversity was limited by the small donor number. Between a few donors, naive CD4 clonotypes were shared at a level of about 5%.

The sample taken for sequencing was naive CD4+ T cells sorted from blood. The subset is: CD45RA+ positively selected. The chain couples TRBV11-2 to TRBJ2-1; D may be TRBD2 (6 bases). The sequence derives from a man aged 25-40 years in good health. The CDR3 sequence: CASSLISGHTYNEQFF. CDR3 DNA sequence: TGTGCCAGCAGCTTAATTAGCGGACATACCTACAATGAGCAGTTCTTC.